This TCR beta chain came from a study of PD-1 blockade in classical Hodgkin lymphoma. The CDR3 is made up of 15 amino acids. From germline, CDR1 is GTSNPN and CDR2 SVGIG (reference sequence). V dropped 3 bases and J dropped 4 bases, with 16 bases sitting between them. Each patient experienced a relapse that followed autologous stem cell transplantation, and brentuximab vedotin exposure varied. Here immunoSEQ multiplex PCR was the method, and the copy in TCRdb shows in-frame clones only, minus some. The sample has about 18,000 clones, 75% to 90% seen once. The origin of this receptor is a human donor with classical Hodgkin lymphoma. The material was peripheral blood mononuclear cells (PBMCs), obtained at baseline. V is TRBV30 and J is TRBJ1-3; D is ambiguous. The DNA of the CDR3 is TGTGCCTGGAGCTGGTCAGTGGCTACCGGAAACACCATATATTTT. It translates to CAWSWSVATGNTIYF.